This TCR beta chain was identified in a study of low-dose radiotherapy and immunotherapy resistance in tumors. TRAV- and TRBV-specific primers, spanning alpha and beta chains, primed first-strand cDNA. Over about 19 PCR cycles, TCRs were amplified from a constant-region primer and V-primer adapter. TCRdb re-derived calls from the reads in MiXCR, one entry per CDR3 protein. The sample has 60,000 to 90,000 distinct CDR3 sequences, about a third seen once. Germline CDR1 reads MNHEY; CDR2 reads SVGEGT. The CDR3 has 13 amino acids. The ends lost 6 bases at V and 6 bases at J; junction bases unmatched: 3. Sample time point: before trial treatment. Low-dose radiotherapy, low-dose cyclophosphamide, aspirin, ipilimumab and nivolumab were all given to the donors. The sample holds many counts of this clonotype.

The sample was PBMCs, taken before treatment. This clonotype was obtained from a female donor with ovarian cancer. The V call is TRBV6-2 or TRBV6-3, the J call TRBJ1-2, with 11 bases lining up with TRBD1. In nucleotides, the CDR3 is TGTGCCAGCAGGCGGACAGGGGGCAATGGCTACACCTTC. It yields the protein CASRRTGGNGYTF.